Listed below are T cell receptor beta chains from one sample, sequenced in a study of T cell changes during pregnancy in multiple sclerosis. TCRdb keeps only in-frame clones here, not all; method: immunoSEQ multiplex PCR. The table includes some 80,000 clones, 90% to 95% detected once. The sample in question was peripheral blood, obtained in the second trimester of pregnancy. These receptors were taken from a female donor with multiple sclerosis, enrolled in a pregnancy study. CDR3s include the opening cysteine and the closing phenylalanine or tryptophan. The order of the fields is D gene, clone size, V gene, J gene, CDR3 protein, CDR3 DNA. The D gene is left open where the match is weak. Rows may omit the clone size; those that give it use once, few, many or a size class.

D gene: .
clone size: .
V gene: TRBV30
J gene: TRBJ1-5
CDR3 protein: CAWSVSGNQPQHF
CDR3 DNA: TGTGCCTGGAGTGTTTCAGGCAATCAGCCCCAGCATTTT

D gene: .
clone size: .
V gene: TRBV29-1
J gene: TRBJ2-7
CDR3 protein: CSAGAQGLVAYEQYF
CDR3 DNA: TGCAGCGCAGGGGCACAGGGCCTGGTCGCATACGAGCAGTACTTC

D gene: .
clone size: .
V gene: TRBV27
J gene: TRBJ2-7
CDR3 protein: CASRQGTEQYF
CDR3 DNA: TGTGCCAGCAGACAGGGTACCGAGCAGTACTTC

D gene: TRBD1
clone size: .
V gene: TRBV5-4
J gene: TRBJ2-3
CDR3 protein: CASRRGTGSTDTQYF
CDR3 DNA: TGTGCCAGCAGGCGAGGGACAGGGAGCACAGATACGCAGTATTTT

D gene: .
clone size: .
V gene: TRBV5-1
J gene: TRBJ2-7
CDR3 protein: CASSLWEGGNEQYF
CDR3 DNA: TGCGCCAGCAGCTTGTGGGAGGGGGGGAACGAGCAGTACTTC

D gene: TRBD1
clone size: .
V gene: TRBV6-6
J gene: TRBJ1-5
CDR3 protein: CASSPQGAYNQPQHF
CDR3 DNA: TGTGCCAGCAGCCCACAGGGGGCCTACAATCAGCCCCAGCATTTT

D gene: .
clone size: .
V gene: TRBV2
J gene: TRBJ1-1
CDR3 protein: CASSAGWDTEAFF
CDR3 DNA: TGTGCCAGCAGCGCCGGGTGGGACACTGAAGCTTTCTTT

D gene: TRBD2
clone size: .
V gene: TRBV6-1
J gene: TRBJ2-1
CDR3 protein: CASSDGLGGRADYYNEQFF
CDR3 DNA: TGTGCCAGCAGTGATGGCCTGGGCGGGAGGGCCGATTACTACAATGAGCAGTTCTTC

D gene: TRBD2
clone size: .
V gene: TRBV4-1
J gene: TRBJ2-2
CDR3 protein: CASSRPPGLAGGERATGELFF
CDR3 DNA: TGCGCCAGCAGCCGCCCCCCGGGACTAGCGGGAGGCGAACGGGCCACCGGGGAGCTGTTTTTT

D gene: TRBD2
clone size: .
V gene: TRBV9
J gene: TRBJ2-5
CDR3 protein: CASSPTSGPQETQYF
CDR3 DNA: TGTGCCAGCAGCCCGACTAGCGGGCCCCAAGAGACCCAGTACTTC

D gene: TRBD2
clone size: once
V gene: TRBV27
J gene: TRBJ2-7
CDR3 protein: CASSTGTNLYEQYF
CDR3 DNA: TGTGCCAGCAGTACGGGGACTAATCTCTACGAGCAGTACTTC

D gene: .
clone size: .
V gene: TRBV10-1
J gene: TRBJ2-3
CDR3 protein: CASSGYRVSTDTQYF
CDR3 DNA: TGCGCCAGCAGTGGTTACCGGGTTAGCACAGATACGCAGTATTTT

D gene: .
clone size: .
V gene: TRBV7-8
J gene: TRBJ2-1
CDR3 protein: CASSVQGGSYNEQFF
CDR3 DNA: TGTGCCAGCAGCGTACAGGGAGGGAGCTACAATGAGCAGTTCTTC

D gene: TRBD2
clone size: .
V gene: TRBV19
J gene: TRBJ2-1
CDR3 protein: CASSIDTSGSSYNEQFF
CDR3 DNA: TGTGCCAGTAGTATAGATACTAGCGGAAGCTCCTACAATGAGCAGTTCTTC

D gene: TRBD1
clone size: .
V gene: TRBV4-1
J gene: TRBJ2-7
CDR3 protein: CASSQAVATGGHEQYF
CDR3 DNA: TGCGCCAGCAGCCAGGCCGTGGCGACAGGGGGCCACGAGCAGTACTTC

D gene: TRBD2
clone size: once
V gene: TRBV27
J gene: TRBJ2-7
CDR3 protein: CASSSTASGSLYEQYF
CDR3 DNA: TGTGCCAGCAGTTCTACTGCTAGCGGGAGTCTGTACGAGCAGTACTTC